This T cell receptor beta chain was documented in a study of blood T cell repertoires in COVID-19. Across the whole study: Samples taken during acute and convalescent COVID-19 were collected in the United States, Italy and Spain.

The V gene's germline CDR1 is KGHSH and CDR2 LQKENI. V dropped 1 base and J dropped 1 base, with 7 bases sitting between them. This CDR3 has 14 residues. Repertoires were generated with immunoSEQ multiplex PCR, while TCRdb's copy carries only in-frame clones and drops some. The sample has fewer than 130,000 clones, less than 85% seen once. The TCR was taken from a man in his 70s with active or convalescent COVID-19. The V gene is TRBV18, the J gene TRBJ1-1; TRBD1 might be the D (6 bases). Sequenced material: peripheral blood. Here the CDR3 DNA reads TGTGCCAGCTCACCACGGACAGCGAACACTGAAGCTTTCTTT. Its translation is CASSPRTANTEAFF.